The following is a T cell receptor beta chain sequence with its context. The antigen is undetermined. The data originate from a study of cytomegalovirus exposure and HLA in healthy donors. Across the whole study: Earlier, 200 million or so T cells were analyzed, and 90 million to 140 million unique TCR beta sequences were found among them. Across around 400 genotyped donors, just over 80% landed in the Caucasian-associated ancestry cluster. Overall study findings and caveats: Later work found that TCR association rates differed between HLA loci; DRB1 had the most and HLA-C the fewest.

PCR involved 60 Vbeta and 13 Jbeta primers. Methods used by the authors: Per a later analysis, the number of unique TCR beta chains was some 80 million, of which roughly 11 million were shared. Libraries were prepared by immunoSEQ multiplex PCR; TCRdb keeps only in-frame clonotypes and omits some of them. Clone size and V and J calls were adopted from that table, with D and trimming inferred from the DNA. Of about 170,000 clones listed, approximately 82% are singletons. J was trimmed by 2 bases and V by 6 bases; bases with no gene match: 5. There are 16 residues in the CDR3. CDR1 and CDR2 from the germline V gene are SGHTA and FQGNSA.

The clonotype originates from a male donor in good health and CMV-seronegative. The chain uses TRBV7-2 and TRBJ2-3, with TRBD2 matching over 13 bases. Sequenced input: PBMCs. The CDR3 bases are TGTGCCAGCAGTCCGGGGACTAGCGGGAACACAGATACGCAGTATTTT. As protein: CASSPGTSGNTDTQYF.